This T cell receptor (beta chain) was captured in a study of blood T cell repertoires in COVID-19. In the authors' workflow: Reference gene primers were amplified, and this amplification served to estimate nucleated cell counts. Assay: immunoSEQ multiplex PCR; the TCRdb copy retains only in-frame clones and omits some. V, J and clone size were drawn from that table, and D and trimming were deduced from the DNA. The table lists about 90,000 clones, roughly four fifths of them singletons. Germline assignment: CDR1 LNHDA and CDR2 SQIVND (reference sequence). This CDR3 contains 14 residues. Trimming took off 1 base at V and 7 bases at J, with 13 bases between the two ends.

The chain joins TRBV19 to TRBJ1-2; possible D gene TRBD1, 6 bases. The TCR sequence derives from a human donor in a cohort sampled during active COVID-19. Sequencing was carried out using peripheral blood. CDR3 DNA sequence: TGTGCCAGTAGTATAGGAGGGGACATAACTGGCTACACCTTC. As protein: CASSIGGDITGYTF. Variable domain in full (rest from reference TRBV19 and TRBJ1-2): DGGITQSPKYLFRKEGQNVTLSCEQNLNHDAMYWYRQDPGQGLRLIYYSQIVNDFQKGDIAEGYSVSREKKESFPLTVTSAQKNPTAFYLCASSIGGDITGYTFGSGTRLTVV.